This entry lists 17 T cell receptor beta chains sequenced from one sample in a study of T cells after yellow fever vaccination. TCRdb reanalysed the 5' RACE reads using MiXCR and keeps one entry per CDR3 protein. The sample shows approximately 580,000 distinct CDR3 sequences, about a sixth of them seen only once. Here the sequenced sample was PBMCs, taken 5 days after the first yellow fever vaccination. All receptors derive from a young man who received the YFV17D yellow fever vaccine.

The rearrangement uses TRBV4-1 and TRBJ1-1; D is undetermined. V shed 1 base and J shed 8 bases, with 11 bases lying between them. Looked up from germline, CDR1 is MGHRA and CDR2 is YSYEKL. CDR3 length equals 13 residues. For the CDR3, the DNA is TGCGCCAGCAGCCAAGGCGGTTCTTGGGAAGCTTTCTTT. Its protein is CASSQGGSWEAFF.

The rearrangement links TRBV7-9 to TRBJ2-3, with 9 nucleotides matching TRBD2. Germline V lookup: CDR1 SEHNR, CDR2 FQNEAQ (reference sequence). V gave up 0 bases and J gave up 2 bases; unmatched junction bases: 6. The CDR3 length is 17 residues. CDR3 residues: CASSLAGSSGNTDTQYF. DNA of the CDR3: TGTGCCAGCAGCTTAGCGGGGTCTAGCGGGAACACAGATACGCAGTATTTT.

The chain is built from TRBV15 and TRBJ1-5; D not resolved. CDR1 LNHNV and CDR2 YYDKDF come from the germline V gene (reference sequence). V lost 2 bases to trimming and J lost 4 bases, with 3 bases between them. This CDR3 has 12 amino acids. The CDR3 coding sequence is TGTGCCACCAGCAGACAGAATCAGCCCCAGCATTTT. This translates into CATSRQNQPQHF.

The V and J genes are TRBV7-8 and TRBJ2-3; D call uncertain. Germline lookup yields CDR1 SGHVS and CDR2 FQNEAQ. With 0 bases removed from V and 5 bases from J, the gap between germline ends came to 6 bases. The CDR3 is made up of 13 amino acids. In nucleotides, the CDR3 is TGTGCCAGCAGCTTAGCAACGAGAGATACGCAGTATTTT. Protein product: CASSLATRDTQYF.

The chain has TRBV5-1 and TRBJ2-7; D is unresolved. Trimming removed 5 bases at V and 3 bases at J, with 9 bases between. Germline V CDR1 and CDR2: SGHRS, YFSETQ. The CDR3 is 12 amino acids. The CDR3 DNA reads TGCGCCAGCAGGCAGGATCACTACGAGCAGTACTTC. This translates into CASRQDHYEQYF.

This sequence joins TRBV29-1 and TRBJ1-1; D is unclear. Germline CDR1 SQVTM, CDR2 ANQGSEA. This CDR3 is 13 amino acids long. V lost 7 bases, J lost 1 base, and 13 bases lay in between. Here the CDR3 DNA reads TGCAGCGAGATTCGGACGGCGAACACTGAAGCTTTCTTT. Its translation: CSEIRTANTEAFF.

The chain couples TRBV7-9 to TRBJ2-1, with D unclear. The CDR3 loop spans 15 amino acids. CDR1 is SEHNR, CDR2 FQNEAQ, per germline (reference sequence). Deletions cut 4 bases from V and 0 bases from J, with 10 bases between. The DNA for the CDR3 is TGTGCCAGCAGCTCAGACTCCAGCTCCTACAATGAGCAGTTCTTC. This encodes CASSSDSSSYNEQFF.

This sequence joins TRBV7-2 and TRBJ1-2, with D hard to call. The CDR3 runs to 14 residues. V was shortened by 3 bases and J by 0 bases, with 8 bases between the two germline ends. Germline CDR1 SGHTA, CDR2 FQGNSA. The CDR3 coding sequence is TGTGCCAGCAGCTTGGGGTTCCCTAACTATGGCTACACCTTC. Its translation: CASSLGFPNYGYTF.

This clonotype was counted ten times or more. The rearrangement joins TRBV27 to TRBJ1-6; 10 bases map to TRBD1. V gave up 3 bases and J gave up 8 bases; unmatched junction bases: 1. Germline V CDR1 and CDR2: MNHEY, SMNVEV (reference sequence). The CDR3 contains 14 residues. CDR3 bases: TGTGCCAGCAGTTTGGGACAGGGGTATTCACCCCTCCACTTT. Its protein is CASSLGQGYSPLHF.

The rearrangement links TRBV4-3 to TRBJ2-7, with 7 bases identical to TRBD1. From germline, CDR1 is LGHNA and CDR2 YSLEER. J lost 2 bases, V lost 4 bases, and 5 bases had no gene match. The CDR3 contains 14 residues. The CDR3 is CASSRYRGPYEQYF. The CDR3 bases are TGCGCCAGCAGCCGGTACAGGGGACCCTACGAGCAGTACTTC.

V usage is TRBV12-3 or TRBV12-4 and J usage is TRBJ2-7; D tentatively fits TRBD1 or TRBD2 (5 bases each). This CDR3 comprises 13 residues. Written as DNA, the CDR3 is TGTGCCAGCAGTTTAGGGGGGATCTACGCGCAGTACGTC. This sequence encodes CASSLGGIYAQYV.

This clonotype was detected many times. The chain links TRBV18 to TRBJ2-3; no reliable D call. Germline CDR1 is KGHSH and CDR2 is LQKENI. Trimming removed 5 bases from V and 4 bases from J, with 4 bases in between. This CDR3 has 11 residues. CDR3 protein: CASSDADTQYF. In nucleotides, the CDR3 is TGTGCCAGCTCAGACGCAGATACGCAGTATTTT.

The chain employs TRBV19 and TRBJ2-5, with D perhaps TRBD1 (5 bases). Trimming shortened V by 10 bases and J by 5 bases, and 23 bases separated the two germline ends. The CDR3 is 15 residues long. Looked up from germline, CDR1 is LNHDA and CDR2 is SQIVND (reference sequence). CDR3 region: CATPRLQGCWETQYF. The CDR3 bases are TGTGCCACTCCGCGTCTCCAGGGATGCTGGGAGACCCAGTACTTC. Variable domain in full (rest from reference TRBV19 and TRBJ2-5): DGGITQSPKYLFRKEGQNVTLSCEQNLNHDAMYWYRQDPGQGLRLIYYSQIVNDFQKGDIAEGYSVSREKKESFPLTVTSAQKNPTAFYLCATPRLQGCWETQYFGPGTRLLVL.

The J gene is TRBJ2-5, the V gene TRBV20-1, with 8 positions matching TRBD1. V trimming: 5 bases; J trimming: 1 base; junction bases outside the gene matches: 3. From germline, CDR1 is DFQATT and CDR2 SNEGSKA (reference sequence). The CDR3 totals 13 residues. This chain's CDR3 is CSAVDRVQETQYF. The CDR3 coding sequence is TGCAGTGCTGTGGACAGGGTCCAAGAGACCCAGTACTTC.

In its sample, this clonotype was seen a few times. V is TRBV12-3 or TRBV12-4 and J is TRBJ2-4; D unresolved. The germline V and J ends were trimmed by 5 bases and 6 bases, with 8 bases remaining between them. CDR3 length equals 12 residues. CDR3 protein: CASSLARNIQYF. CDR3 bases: TGTGCCAGCAGTCTTGCTAGAAACATTCAGTACTTC.

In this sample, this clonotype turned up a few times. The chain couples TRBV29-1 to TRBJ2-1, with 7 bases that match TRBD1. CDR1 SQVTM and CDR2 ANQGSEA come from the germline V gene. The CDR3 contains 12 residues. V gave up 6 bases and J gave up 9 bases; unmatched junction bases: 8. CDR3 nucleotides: TGCAGCGTAATCGGACAGGCTATTGAGCAGTTCTTC. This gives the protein CSVIGQAIEQFF.

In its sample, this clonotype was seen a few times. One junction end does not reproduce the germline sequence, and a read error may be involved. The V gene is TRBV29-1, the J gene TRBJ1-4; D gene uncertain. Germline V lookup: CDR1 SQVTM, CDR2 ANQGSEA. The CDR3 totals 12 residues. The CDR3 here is CSVGLTNEKLFF. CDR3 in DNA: TGCAGTGTTGGGTTGACTAATGAAAAACTGTTTTTT.